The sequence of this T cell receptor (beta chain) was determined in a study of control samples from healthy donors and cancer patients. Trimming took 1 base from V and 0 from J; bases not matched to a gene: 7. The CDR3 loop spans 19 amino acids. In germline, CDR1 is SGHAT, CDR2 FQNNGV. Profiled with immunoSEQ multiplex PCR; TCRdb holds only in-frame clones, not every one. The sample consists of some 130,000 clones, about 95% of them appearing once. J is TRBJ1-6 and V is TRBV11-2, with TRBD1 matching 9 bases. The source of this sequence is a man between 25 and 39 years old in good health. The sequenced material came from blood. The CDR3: CASSLGPGTGSSYNSPLHF. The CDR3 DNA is TGTGCCAGCAGCTTAGGGCCCGGGACAGGGAGCTCCTATAATTCACCCCTCCACTTT.